The sample holds many counts of the clone carrying this T cell receptor beta chain. Its antigen is still unknown. The entry originates in a study of blood T cells in healthy people across ages. Across the whole study: Through template switching, about one barcoded beta molecule was captured per two T cells, as measured in model experiments.

General study points: Relative to aged donors, long-lived donors carried more naive CD4+ cells and displayed higher diversity.

The CDR3 consists of 15 residues. Trimming stripped 4 bases from V and 4 bases from J, with 15 bases between. The V gene's germline CDR1 is SGHTA and CDR2 FQGNSA. A second roughly 6 to 11 cycle PCR used barcoded and J-beta primers. Via MiXCR, TCRdb re-called the 5' RACE reads, giving one row per CDR3 protein. Of approximately 690,000 distinct CDR3 sequences in the sample, 40% to 50% are singletons; the top ten hold 25% to 30%. The receptor's source is an elderly man in good health. The sequencing sample was made of blood. The J gene is TRBJ2-3, the V gene TRBV7-2; D is possibly TRBD1 (6 bases). Written as DNA, the CDR3 is TGTGCCAGCAGCTCAGACAGGTTTGGCGCAGATACGCAGTATTTT. Translated, it gives CASSSDRFGADTQYF.